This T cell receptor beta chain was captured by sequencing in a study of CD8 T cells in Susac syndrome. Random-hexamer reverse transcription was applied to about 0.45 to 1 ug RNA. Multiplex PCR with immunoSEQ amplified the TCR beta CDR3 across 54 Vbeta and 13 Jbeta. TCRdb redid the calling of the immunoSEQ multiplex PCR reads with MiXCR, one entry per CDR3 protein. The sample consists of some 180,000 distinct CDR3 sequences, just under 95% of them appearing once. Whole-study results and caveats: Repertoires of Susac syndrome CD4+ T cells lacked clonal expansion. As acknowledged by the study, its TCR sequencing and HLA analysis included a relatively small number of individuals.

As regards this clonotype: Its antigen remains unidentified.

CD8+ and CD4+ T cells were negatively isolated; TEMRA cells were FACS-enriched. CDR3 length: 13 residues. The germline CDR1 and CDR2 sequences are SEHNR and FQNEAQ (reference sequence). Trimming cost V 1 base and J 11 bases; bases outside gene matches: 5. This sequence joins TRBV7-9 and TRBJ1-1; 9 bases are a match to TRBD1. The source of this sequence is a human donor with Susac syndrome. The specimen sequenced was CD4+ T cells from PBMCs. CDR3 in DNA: TGTGCCAGCAGCTTAGTTGGACAGGGGACGGCTTTCTTT. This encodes CASSLVGQGTAFF. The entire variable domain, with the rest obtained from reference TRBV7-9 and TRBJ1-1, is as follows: DTGVSQNPRHKITKRGQNVTFRCDPISEHNRLYWYRQTLGQGPEFLTYFQNEAQLEKSRLLSDRFSAERPKGSFSTLEIQRTEQGDSAMYLCASSLVGQGTAFFGQGTRLTVV.